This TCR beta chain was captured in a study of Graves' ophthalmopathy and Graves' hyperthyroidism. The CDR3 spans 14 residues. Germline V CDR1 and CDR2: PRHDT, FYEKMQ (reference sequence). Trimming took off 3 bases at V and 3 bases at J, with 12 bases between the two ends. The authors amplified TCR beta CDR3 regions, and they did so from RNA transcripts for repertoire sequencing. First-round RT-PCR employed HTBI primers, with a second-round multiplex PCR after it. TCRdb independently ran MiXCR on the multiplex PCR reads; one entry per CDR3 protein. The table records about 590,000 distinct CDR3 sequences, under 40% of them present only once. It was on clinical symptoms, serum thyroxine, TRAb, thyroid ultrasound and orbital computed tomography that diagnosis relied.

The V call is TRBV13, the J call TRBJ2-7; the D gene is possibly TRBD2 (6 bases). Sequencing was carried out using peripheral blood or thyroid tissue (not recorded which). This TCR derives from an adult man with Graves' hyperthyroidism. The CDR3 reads CASSLEGTYYEQYF. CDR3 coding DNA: TGTGCCAGCAGCTTGGAAGGGACTTACTACGAGCAGTACTTC.